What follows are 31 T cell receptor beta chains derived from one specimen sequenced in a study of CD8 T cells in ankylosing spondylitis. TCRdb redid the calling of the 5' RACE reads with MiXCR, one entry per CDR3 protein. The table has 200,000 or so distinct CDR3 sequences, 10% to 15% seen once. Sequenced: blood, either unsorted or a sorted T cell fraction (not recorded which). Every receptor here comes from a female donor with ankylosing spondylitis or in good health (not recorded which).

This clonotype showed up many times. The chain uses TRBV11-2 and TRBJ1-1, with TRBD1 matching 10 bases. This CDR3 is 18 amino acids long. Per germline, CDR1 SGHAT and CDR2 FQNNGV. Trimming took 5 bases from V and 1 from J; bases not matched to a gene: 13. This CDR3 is CASSPRTGGFKSNTEAFF. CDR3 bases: TGTGCCAGCAGCCCACGGACAGGGGGGTTTAAATCGAACACTGAAGCTTTCTTT.

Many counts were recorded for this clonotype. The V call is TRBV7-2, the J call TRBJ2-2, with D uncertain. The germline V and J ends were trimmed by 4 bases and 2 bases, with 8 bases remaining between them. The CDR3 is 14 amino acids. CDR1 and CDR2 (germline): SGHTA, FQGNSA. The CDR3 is CASSSVANTGELFF. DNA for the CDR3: TGTGCCAGCAGCTCCGTAGCCAACACCGGGGAGCTGTTTTTT.

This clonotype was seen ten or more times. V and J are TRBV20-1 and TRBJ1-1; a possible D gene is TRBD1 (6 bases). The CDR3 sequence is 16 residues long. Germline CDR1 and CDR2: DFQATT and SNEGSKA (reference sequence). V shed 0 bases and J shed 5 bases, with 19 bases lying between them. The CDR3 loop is CSARDYQGSVGTEAFF. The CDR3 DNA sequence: TGCAGTGCTAGAGATTATCAGGGGTCCGTGGGGACTGAAGCTTTCTTT.

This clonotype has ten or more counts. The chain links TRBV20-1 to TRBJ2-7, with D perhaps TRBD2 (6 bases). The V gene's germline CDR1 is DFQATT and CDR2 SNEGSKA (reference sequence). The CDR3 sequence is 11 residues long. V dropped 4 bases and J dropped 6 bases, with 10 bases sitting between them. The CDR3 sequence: CSATRRAEQYF. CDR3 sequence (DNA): TGCAGTGCTACCCGGAGGGCCGAGCAGTACTTC.

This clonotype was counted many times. The CDR3 region has the DNA TGTGCCAGCAGTACCTCTAGCGGGCCTCGTACAGATACGCAGTATTTT. It is translated as CASSTSSGPRTDTQYF. V gene TRBV12-3 or TRBV12-4 combines with J gene TRBJ2-3, with 8 bases that match TRBD2. The CDR3 runs 16 residues. Trimming at V came to 5 bases and at J to 3 bases, leaving 10 bases not matched to a gene.

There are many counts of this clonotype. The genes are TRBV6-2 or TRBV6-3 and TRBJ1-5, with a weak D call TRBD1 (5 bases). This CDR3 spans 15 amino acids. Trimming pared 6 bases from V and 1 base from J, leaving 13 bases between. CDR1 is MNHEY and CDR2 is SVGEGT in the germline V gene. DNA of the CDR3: TGTGCCAGCAGGCGGGACGGAGGGAGCAATCAGCCCCAGCATTTT. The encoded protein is CASRRDGGSNQPQHF.

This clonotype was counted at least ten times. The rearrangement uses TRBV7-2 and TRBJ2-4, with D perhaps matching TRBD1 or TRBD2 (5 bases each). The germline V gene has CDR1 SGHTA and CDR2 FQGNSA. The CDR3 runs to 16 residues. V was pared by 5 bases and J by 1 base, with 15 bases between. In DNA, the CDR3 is TGTGCCAGCAGCCAGGGCCTCCCGGGGGCCAAAAACATTCAGTACTTC. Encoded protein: CASSQGLPGAKNIQYF.

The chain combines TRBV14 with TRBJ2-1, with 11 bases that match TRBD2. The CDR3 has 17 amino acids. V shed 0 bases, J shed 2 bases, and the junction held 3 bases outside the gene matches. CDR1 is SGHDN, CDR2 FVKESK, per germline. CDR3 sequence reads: CASSQDSGRAPYNEQFF. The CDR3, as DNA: TGTGCCAGCAGCCAAGATAGCGGGAGGGCCCCCTACAATGAGCAGTTCTTC.

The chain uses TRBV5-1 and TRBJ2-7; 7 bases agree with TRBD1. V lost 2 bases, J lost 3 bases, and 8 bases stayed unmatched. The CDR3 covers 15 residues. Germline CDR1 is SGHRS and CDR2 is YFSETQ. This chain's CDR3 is CASSLQGSSVYEQYF. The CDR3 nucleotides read TGCGCCAGCAGCTTACAGGGGAGTAGTGTCTACGAGCAGTACTTC. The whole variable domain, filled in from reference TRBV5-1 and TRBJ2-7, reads KAGVTQTPRYLIKTRGQQVTLSCSPISGHRSVSWYQQTPGQGLQFLFEYFSETQRNKGNFPGRFSGRQFSNSRSEMNVSTLELGDSALYLCASSLQGSSVYEQYFGPGTRLTVT.

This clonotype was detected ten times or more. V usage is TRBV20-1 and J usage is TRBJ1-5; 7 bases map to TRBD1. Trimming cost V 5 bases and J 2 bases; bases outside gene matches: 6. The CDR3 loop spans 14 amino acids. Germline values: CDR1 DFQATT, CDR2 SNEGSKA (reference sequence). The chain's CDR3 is CSAPTGLGNQPQHF. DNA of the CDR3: TGCAGTGCTCCGACAGGGCTCGGCAATCAGCCCCAGCATTTT.

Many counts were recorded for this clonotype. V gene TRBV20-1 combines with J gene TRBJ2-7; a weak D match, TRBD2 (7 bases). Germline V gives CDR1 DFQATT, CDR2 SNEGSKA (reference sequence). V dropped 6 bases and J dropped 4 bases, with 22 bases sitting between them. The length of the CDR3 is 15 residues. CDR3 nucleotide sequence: TGCAGTGCGGGGAGGGGGAGGCCTCGAAGTTACGAGCAGTACTTC. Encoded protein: CSAGRGRPRSYEQYF.

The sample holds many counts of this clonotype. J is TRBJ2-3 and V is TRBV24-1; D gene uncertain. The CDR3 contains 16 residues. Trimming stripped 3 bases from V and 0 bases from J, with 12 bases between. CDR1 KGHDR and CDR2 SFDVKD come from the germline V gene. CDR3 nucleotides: TGTGCCACCAGTGATAAGGCGTCAGTTAGCACAGATACGCAGTATTTT. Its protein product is CATSDKASVSTDTQYF.

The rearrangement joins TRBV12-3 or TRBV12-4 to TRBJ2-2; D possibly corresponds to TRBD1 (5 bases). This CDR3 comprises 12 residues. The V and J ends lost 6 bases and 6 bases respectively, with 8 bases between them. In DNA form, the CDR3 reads TGTGCCAGCAGCCGGACACCCGGGGAGCTGTTTTTT. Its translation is CASSRTPGELFF.

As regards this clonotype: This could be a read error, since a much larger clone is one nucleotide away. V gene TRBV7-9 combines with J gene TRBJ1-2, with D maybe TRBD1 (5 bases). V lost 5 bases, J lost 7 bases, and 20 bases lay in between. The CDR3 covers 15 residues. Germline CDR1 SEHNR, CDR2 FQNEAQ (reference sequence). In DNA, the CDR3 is TGTGCCAGCAGCGGATGGGACGTTTTGGGCTGTGGCTACACCTTC. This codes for CASSGWDVLGCGYTF.

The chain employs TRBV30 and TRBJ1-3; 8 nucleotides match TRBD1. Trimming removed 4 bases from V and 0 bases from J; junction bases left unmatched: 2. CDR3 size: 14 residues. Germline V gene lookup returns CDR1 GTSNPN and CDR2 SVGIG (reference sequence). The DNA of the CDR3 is TGTGCCTGGACAGGGGGCAACTCTGGAAACACCATATATTTT. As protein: CAWTGGNSGNTIYF.

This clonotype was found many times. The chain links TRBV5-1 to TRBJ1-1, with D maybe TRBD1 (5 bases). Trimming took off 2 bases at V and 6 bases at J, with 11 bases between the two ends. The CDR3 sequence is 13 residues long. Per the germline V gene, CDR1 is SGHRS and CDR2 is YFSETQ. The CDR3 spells CASSLQERAEAFF. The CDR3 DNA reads TGCGCCAGCAGCTTACAGGAGAGGGCTGAAGCTTTCTTT.

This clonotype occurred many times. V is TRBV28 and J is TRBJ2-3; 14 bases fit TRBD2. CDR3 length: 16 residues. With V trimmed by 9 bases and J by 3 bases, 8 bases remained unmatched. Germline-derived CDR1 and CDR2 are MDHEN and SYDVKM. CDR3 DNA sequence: TGTGCCAGTCTGGGACTAGCGGGAGTTGAAACAGATACGCAGTATTTT. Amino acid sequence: CASLGLAGVETDTQYF.

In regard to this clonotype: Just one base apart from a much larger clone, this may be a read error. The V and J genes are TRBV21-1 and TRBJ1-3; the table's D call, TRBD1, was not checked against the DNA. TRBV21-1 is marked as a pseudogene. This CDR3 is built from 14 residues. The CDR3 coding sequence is TGTGCCAGCAGTTGGAAGGGGTCCGTAAACACCATATATTTT. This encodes CASSWKGSVNTIYF.

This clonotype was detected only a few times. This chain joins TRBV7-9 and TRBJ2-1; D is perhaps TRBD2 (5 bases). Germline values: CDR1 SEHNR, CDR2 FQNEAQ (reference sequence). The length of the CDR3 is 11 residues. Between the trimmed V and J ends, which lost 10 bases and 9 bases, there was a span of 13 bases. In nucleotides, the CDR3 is TGTGCCACCCAGGTGGAGGTTGAGCAGTTCTTC. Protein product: CATQVEVEQFF.

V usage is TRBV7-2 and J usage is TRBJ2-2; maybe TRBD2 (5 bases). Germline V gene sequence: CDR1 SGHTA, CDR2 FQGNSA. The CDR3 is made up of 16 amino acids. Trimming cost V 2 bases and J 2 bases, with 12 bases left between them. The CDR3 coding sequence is TGTGCCAGCAGCTTAATAGTACTAGACAACACCGGGGAGCTGTTTTTT. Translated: CASSLIVLDNTGELFF.

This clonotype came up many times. CDR3 nucleotides: TGTGCCAGCACACCAGGACAGGGGGCCACTGAAGCTTTCTTT. Its translation: CASTPGQGATEAFF. The V call is TRBV28, the J call TRBJ1-1; 11 bases fit TRBD1. Germline V gives CDR1 MDHEN, CDR2 SYDVKM. The CDR3 sequence is 14 residues long. V shed 7 bases and J 4 bases; nucleotides not matched to a gene: 5.

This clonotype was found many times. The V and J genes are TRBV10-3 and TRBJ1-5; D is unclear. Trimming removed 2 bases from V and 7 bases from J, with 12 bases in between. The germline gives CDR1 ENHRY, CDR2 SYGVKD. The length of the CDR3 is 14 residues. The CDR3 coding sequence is TGTGCCATCAGTGAGGGTTTTAAGGGCCAGCCCCAGCATTTT. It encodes CAISEGFKGQPQHF.

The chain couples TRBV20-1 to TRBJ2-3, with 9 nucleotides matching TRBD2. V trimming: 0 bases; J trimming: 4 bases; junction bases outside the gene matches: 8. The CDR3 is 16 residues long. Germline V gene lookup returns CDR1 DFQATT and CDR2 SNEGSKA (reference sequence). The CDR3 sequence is CSARDLGGRGADTQYF. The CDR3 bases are TGCAGTGCTAGAGATTTAGGCGGGAGGGGGGCAGATACGCAGTATTTT.

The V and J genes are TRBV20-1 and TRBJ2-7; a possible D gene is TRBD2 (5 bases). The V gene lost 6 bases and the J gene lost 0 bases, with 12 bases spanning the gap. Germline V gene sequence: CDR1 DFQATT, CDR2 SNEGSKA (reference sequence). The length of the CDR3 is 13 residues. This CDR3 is CSAHRGGSYEQYF. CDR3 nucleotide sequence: TGCAGTGCCCATCGGGGTGGCTCCTACGAGCAGTACTTC.

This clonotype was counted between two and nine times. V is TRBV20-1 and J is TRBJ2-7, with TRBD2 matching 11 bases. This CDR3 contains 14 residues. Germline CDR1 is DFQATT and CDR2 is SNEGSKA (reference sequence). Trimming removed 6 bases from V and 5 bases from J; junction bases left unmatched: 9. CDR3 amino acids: CSALPASGRNEQYF. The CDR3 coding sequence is TGCAGTGCGCTACCGGCTAGCGGGAGGAACGAGCAGTACTTC.

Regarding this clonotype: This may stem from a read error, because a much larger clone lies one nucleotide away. The CDR3 loop is CTSSQPLQLQEQFF. CDR3 DNA sequence: TGTACCAGCAGCCAACCCTTACAGCTTCAGGAGCAGTTCTTC. The chain joins TRBV7-2 to TRBJ2-1; D unclear. Germline CDR1 is SGHTA and CDR2 is FQGNSA. There are 14 residues in the CDR3. Trimming removed 5 bases from V and 10 bases from J, with 18 bases in between.

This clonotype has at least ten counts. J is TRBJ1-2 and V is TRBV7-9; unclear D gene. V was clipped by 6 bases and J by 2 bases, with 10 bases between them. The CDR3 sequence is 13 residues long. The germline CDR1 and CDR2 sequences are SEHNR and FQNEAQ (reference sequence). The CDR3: CASSHTENYGYTF. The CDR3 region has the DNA TGTGCCAGCAGTCACACAGAGAACTATGGCTACACCTTC. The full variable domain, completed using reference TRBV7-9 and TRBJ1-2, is DTGVSQNPRHKITKRGQNVTFRCDPISEHNRLYWYRQTLGQGPEFLTYFQNEAQLEKSRLLSDRFSAERPKGSFSTLEIQRTEQGDSAMYLCASSHTENYGYTFGSGTRLTVV.

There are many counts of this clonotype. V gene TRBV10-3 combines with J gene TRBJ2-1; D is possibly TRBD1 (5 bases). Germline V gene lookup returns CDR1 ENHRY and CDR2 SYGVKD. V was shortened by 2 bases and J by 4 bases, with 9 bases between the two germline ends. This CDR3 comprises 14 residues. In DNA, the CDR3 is TGTGCCATCAGTGAGCAGGGTCCGTACAATGAGCAGTTCTTC. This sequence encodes CAISEQGPYNEQFF.

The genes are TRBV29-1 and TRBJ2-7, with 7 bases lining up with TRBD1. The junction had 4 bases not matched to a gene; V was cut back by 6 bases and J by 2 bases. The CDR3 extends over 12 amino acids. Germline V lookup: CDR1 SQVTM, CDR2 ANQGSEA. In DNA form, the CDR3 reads TGCAGCGTCCAGACAGGGCCCTACGAGCAGTACTTC. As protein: CSVQTGPYEQYF.

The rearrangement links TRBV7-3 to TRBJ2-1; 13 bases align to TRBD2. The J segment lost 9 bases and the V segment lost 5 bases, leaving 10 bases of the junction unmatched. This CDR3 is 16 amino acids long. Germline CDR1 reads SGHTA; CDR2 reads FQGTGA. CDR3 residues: CASSQLAGGLRGEQFF. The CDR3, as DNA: TGTGCCAGCAGCCAACTAGCGGGAGGGCTAAGGGGTGAGCAGTTCTTC. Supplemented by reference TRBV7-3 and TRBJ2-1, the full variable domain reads GAGVSQTPSNKVTEKGKYVELRCDPISGHTALYWYRQSLGQGPEFLIYFQGTGAADDSGLPNDRFFAVRPEGSVSTLKIQRTERGDSAVYLCASSQLAGGLRGEQFFGPGTRLTVL.

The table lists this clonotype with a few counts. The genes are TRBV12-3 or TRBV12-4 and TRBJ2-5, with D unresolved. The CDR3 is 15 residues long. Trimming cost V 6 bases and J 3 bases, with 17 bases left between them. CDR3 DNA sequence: TGTGCCAGCAGCTCAGCCGGCACTGGGGAAGAGACCCAGTACTTC. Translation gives CASSSAGTGEETQYF.